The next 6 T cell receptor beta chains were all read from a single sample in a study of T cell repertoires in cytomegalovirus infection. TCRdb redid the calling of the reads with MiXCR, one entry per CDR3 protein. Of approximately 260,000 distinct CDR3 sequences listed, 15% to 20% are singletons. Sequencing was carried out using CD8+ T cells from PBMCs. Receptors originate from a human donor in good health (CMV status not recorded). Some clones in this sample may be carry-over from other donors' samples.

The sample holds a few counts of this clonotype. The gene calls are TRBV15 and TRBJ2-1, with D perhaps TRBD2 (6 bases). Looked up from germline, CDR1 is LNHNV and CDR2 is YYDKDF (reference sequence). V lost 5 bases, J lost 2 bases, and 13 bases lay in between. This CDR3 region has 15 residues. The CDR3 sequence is CATSRPGDPYNEQFF. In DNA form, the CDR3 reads TGTGCCACCAGCCGGCCGGGGGATCCCTACAATGAGCAGTTCTTC.

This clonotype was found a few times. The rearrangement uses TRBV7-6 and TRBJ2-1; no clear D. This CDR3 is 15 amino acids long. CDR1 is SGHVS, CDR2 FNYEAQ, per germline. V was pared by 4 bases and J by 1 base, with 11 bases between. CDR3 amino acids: CASSSDESSYNEQFF. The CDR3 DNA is TGTGCCAGCAGCTCGGATGAATCTTCCTACAATGAGCAGTTCTTC. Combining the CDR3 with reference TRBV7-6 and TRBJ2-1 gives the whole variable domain GAGVSQSPRYKVTKRGQDVALRCDPISGHVSLYWYRQALGQGPEFLTYFNYEAQQDKSGLPNDRFSAERPEGSISTLTIQRTEQRDSAMYRCASSSDESSYNEQFFGPGTRLTVL.

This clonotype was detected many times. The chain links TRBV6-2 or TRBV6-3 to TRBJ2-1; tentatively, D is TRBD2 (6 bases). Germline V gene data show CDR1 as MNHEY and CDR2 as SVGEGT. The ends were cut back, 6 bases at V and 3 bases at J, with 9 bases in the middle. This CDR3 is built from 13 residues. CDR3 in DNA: TGTGCCAGCAGCTGGGACTTCTACAATGAGCAGTTCTTC. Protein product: CASSWDFYNEQFF.

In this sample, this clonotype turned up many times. In DNA form, the CDR3 reads TGTGCCAGCAGCTTGGACGGCTCTCTCACCACTGAAGCTTTCTTT. This translates into CASSLDGSLTTEAFF. The rearrangement links TRBV7-6 to TRBJ1-1; no firm D call. Germline CDR1 reads SGHVS; CDR2 reads FNYEAQ. CDR3 size: 15 residues. Between the trimmed V and J ends, which lost 3 bases and 4 bases, there was a span of 15 bases.

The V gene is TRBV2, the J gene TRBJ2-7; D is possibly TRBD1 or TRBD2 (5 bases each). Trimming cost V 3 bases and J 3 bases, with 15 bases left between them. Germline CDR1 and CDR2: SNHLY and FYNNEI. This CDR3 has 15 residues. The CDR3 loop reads CASSESPGTHYEQYF. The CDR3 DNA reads TGTGCCAGCAGTGAGAGTCCCGGGACCCACTACGAGCAGTACTTC.

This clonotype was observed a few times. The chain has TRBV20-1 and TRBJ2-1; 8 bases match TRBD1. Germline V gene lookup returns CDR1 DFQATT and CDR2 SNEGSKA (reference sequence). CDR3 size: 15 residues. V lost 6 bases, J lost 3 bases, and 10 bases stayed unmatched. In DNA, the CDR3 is TGCAGTGCCAGCCGCTCGGACAGGGACTACAATGAGCAGTTCTTC. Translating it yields CSASRSDRDYNEQFF.